A single sample is the source of the 23 T cell receptor beta chains below, sequenced in a study of blood T cell repertoires in COVID-19. TCRdb keeps only in-frame clones here, not all; method: immunoSEQ multiplex PCR. The repertoire consists of about 230,000 clones, with roughly 85% occurring once and the leading ten covering around 1%. The sample comprised peripheral blood. These receptors were taken from a man aged 35 to 55 with acute or convalescent COVID-19.

The rearrangement joins TRBV6-1 to TRBJ1-2, with TRBD1 matching over 10 bases. CDR3 length: 15 amino acids. Germline V gene data show CDR1 as MNHNS and CDR2 as SASEGT. V was pared by 1 base and J by 3 bases, with 2 bases of the junction left unmatched. CDR3: CASSEGDRGYYGYTF. CDR3 sequence (DNA): TGTGCCAGCAGTGAAGGGGACAGGGGCTACTATGGCTACACCTTC.

V usage is TRBV19 and J usage is TRBJ2-2; TRBD1 matches 8 bases. This CDR3 region has 17 residues. CDR1 and CDR2 (germline): LNHDA, SQIVND (reference sequence). Trimming took 5 bases from V and 0 from J; bases not matched to a gene: 8. The CDR3 sequence is CASSPIVDRANTGELFF. CDR3 in DNA: TGTGCCAGTAGTCCCATCGTGGACAGGGCGAACACCGGGGAGCTGTTTTTT.

The rearrangement uses TRBV10-3 and TRBJ2-1; 12 bases are shared with TRBD2. Unmatched junction bases numbered 13, after V lost 5 bases and J lost 8 bases. The CDR3 covers 17 residues. CDR1 is ENHRY and CDR2 is SYGVKD in the germline V gene. The CDR3 DNA is TGTGCCATCAGTTTGGGTTGGGCTAGCGGGGGGGCCGATGAGCAGTTCTTC. The encoded protein is CAISLGWASGGADEQFF.

The chain recombines TRBV5-1 with TRBJ1-1; a possible D gene is TRBD1 (6 bases). The CDR3 is 14 residues long. Trimming left V 5 bases short and J 1 base short, with 12 bases between. Germline CDR1 and CDR2: SGHRS and YFSETQ. CDR3 region: CASSLTGRNTEAFF. The CDR3 nucleotides read TGCGCCAGCAGTCTTACAGGGAGGAACACTGAAGCTTTCTTT.

This rearrangement joins TRBV19 to TRBJ1-1; no clear D gene. In germline, CDR1 is LNHDA, CDR2 SQIVND (reference sequence). This CDR3 has 13 residues. The germline V and J ends were trimmed by 5 bases and 0 bases, with 7 bases remaining between them. The CDR3 protein is CASSRSLNTEAFF. CDR3 DNA sequence: TGTGCCAGTAGTCGGTCGCTGAACACTGAAGCTTTCTTT.

The rearrangement links TRBV18 to TRBJ2-1, with 10 bases aligning to TRBD2. The CDR3 has 15 residues. The V gene's germline CDR1 is KGHSH and CDR2 LQKENI. V gave up 3 bases and J gave up 4 bases; unmatched junction bases: 3. The CDR3 protein is CASSPTSGKYNEQFF. DNA of the CDR3: TGTGCCAGCTCACCTACTAGCGGGAAATACAATGAGCAGTTCTTC.

This rearrangement joins TRBV6-5 to TRBJ2-7; TRBD1 agrees at 8 bases. CDR3 length: 13 residues. Germline values: CDR1 MNHEY, CDR2 SVGAGI. V lost 7 bases, J lost 4 bases, and 6 bases stayed unmatched. The CDR3 spells CASTYGQGYEQYF. The DNA of the CDR3 is TGTGCCAGCACCTACGGACAGGGATACGAGCAGTACTTC.

V gene TRBV2 combines with J gene TRBJ2-5, with 8 positions matching TRBD2. CDR1 is SNHLY, CDR2 FYNNEI, per germline. The CDR3 spans 15 residues. Germline trimming cut 0 bases from V and 4 bases from J; bases unmatched to any gene: 4. CDR3 residues: CASSEAIGGGETQYF. CDR3 bases: TGTGCCAGCAGTGAAGCTATCGGGGGGGGAGAGACCCAGTACTTC.

This clone has only one observation. The chain recombines TRBV6-5 with TRBJ1-5, with D possibly being TRBD1 (5 bases). The CDR3 covers 15 residues. V was shortened by 8 bases and J by 0 bases, with 14 bases between the two germline ends. Per germline, CDR1 MNHEY and CDR2 SVGAGI. The CDR3 bases are TGTGCCAGCCAGCAGGGCTGGGGTAGCAATCAGCCCCAGCATTTT. Its protein product is CASQQGWGSNQPQHF.

The rearrangement joins TRBV27 to TRBJ1-4; 7 positions agree with TRBD1. CDR3 length: 16 residues. Looked up from germline, CDR1 is MNHEY and CDR2 is SMNVEV (reference sequence). The trim removed 2 bases at V and 5 bases at J, leaving 8 bases unmatched. The CDR3 here is CASSLVSGQLNEKLFF. The CDR3 nucleotides read TGTGCCAGCAGTTTAGTGTCGGGACAGCTGAATGAAAAACTGTTTTTT.

This clone came up once. The rearrangement uses TRBV5-1 and TRBJ1-1, with D perhaps matching TRBD1 (6 bases). The germline V gene encodes CDR1 SGHRS and CDR2 YFSETQ. The V end lost 1 base, the J end lost 6 bases, and 19 bases lay between the germline ends. The CDR3 length is 16 residues. The CDR3 DNA sequence: TGCGCCAGCAGCTTGTCCTCAAACAGGGCCTCCGCTGAAGCTTTCTTT. This gives the protein CASSLSSNRASAEAFF.

The chain uses TRBV19 and TRBJ2-3; 7 bases align to TRBD2. Germline V lookup: CDR1 LNHDA, CDR2 SQIVND (reference sequence). The V and J ends lost 4 bases and 2 bases, in that order; junction bases with no gene match: 9. The CDR3 runs 16 residues. This CDR3 reads CASSTTSATLTDTQYF. Written as DNA, the CDR3 is TGTGCCAGTAGTACCACTAGCGCCACACTCACAGATACGCAGTATTTT.

The rearrangement links TRBV3-1 (or the pseudogene TRBV3-2) to TRBJ2-5; D is possibly TRBD1 (6 bases). CDR1 LGHDT and CDR2 YNNKEL come from the germline V gene (reference sequence). The CDR3 sequence is 13 residues long. Between the trimmed V and J ends, which lost 4 bases and 5 bases, there was a span of 11 bases. Written as DNA, the CDR3 is TGTGCCAGCAGCCTCCAGGGGAGCGAGACCCAGTACTTC. Protein product: CASSLQGSETQYF.

The genes are TRBV9 and TRBJ1-1; D is possibly TRBD1 (5 bases). Trimming left V 3 bases short and J 6 bases short, with 9 bases between. CDR3 length equals 12 residues. Germline V gene sequence: CDR1 SGDLS, CDR2 YYNGEE. CDR3 sequence reads: CASSAQDSEAFF. CDR3 nucleotide sequence: TGTGCCAGCAGCGCACAGGATTCTGAAGCTTTCTTT.

This chain uses TRBV11-2 with TRBJ2-3, with 10 bases matching TRBD1. CDR3 length: 17 amino acids. CDR1 and CDR2 from the germline V gene are SGHAT and FQNNGV. V shed 0 bases and J 5 bases; nucleotides not matched to a gene: 8. CDR3 sequence (DNA): TGTGCCAGCAGCTTAGAGATAGACAGGGGGCGAAAAGATACGCAGTATTTT. Its protein is CASSLEIDRGRKDTQYF.

The rearrangement joins TRBV18 to TRBJ1-5; 7 nucleotides agree with TRBD1. The trim removed 5 bases at V and 5 bases at J, leaving 3 bases unmatched. This CDR3 has 13 residues. In germline, CDR1 is KGHSH, CDR2 LQKENI. The CDR3 nucleotides are TGTGCCAGCTCAGACAGGGACGATCAGCCCCAGCATTTT. It specifies CASSDRDDQPQHF.

This sequence joins TRBV6-6 and TRBJ2-1, with 12 bases that match TRBD2. The CDR3 totals 15 residues. CDR1 and CDR2 (germline): MNHNY, SVGAGI (reference sequence). After removal of 5 bases from V and 3 bases from J, the junction contained 2 bases not matched to a gene. CDR3 loop: CASSLLAGGYNEQFF. The CDR3 nucleotides are TGTGCCAGCAGTCTACTAGCGGGGGGCTACAATGAGCAGTTCTTC.

The rearrangement uses TRBV7-6 and TRBJ2-7; 7 bases are a match to TRBD2. The CDR3 length is 15 residues. Germline V gene sequence: CDR1 SGHVS, CDR2 FNYEAQ. V shed 5 bases, J shed 2 bases, and the junction held 9 bases outside the gene matches. CDR3 in DNA: TGTGCCAGCAGCCCAATTTGGGGGGGAACCTACGAGCAGTACTTC. Translation: CASSPIWGGTYEQYF.

The chain has TRBV6-5 and TRBJ2-1; D is ambiguous. Germline V gives CDR1 MNHEY, CDR2 SVGAGI. There are 15 residues in the CDR3. V was pared by 2 bases and J by 0 bases, with 8 bases between. The DNA for the CDR3 is TGTGCCAGCAGTTACGGCATTGACTCCTACAATGAGCAGTTCTTC. Its protein is CASSYGIDSYNEQFF.

V is TRBV5-6 and J is TRBJ1-4, with TRBD1 matching over 8 bases. This CDR3 has 16 residues. Trimming took 4 bases from V and 0 from J; bases not matched to a gene: 5. Per germline, CDR1 SGHDT and CDR2 YYEEEE. CDR3 protein: CASSPDRGTTNEKLFF. The CDR3 DNA sequence: TGTGCCAGCAGCCCCGACAGGGGTACAACTAATGAAAAACTGTTTTTT.

The chain uses TRBV29-1 and TRBJ1-2; 7 nucleotides agree with TRBD1. The CDR3 is 12 residues long. Germline V gene data show CDR1 as SQVTM and CDR2 as ANQGSEA. J gave up 7 bases and V 4 bases, and 6 bases lay outside the gene matches. The CDR3 is CSVGGQGGGYTF. Here the CDR3 DNA reads TGCAGCGTTGGAGGGCAGGGGGGTGGCTACACCTTC.

This sequence joins TRBV11-2 and TRBJ1-4; TRBD1 agrees at 8 bases. The trim removed 6 bases at V and 10 bases at J, leaving 13 bases unmatched. The CDR3 is made up of 15 amino acids. Germline V gene data show CDR1 as SGHAT and CDR2 as FQNNGV. The chain's CDR3 is CASRLGGQGGLKLFF. The CDR3 DNA is TGTGCCAGCAGGTTGGGCGGACAGGGCGGATTAAAACTGTTTTTT.

The chain is built from TRBV4-1 and TRBJ1-3, with D possibly matching TRBD1 (5 bases). CDR1 MGHRA and CDR2 YSYEKL come from the germline V gene. Trimming removed 5 bases from V and 2 bases from J, with 16 bases in between. There are 16 residues in the CDR3. In DNA form, the CDR3 reads TGCGCCAGCAGCAGGGGTATAGAGGTTCCTGGAAACACCATATATTTT. The encoded protein is CASSRGIEVPGNTIYF.